This T cell receptor (beta chain) is from a study of T cells of healthy individuals. TCRdb reprocessed the 5' RACE reads via MiXCR and lists one record per CDR3 protein. This table has approximately 52,000 distinct CDR3 sequences, roughly 14% appearing once. This sequence was found in a human donor in good health.

The CDR3 sequence is CASRGDPEKLFF. Written as DNA, the CDR3 is TGTGCCAGCAGGGGGGACCCTGAAAAACTGTTTTTT. The chain employs TRBV12-3 or TRBV12-4 and TRBJ1-4; D perhaps matches TRBD1 (5 bases). Trimming took off 6 bases at V and 7 bases at J, with 9 bases between the two ends. CDR3 length equals 12 residues.